In this sample, the clone carrying this T cell receptor beta chain turned up a few times. For TCRbeta, the library was prepared with unique molecular identifiers. TCRdb called the PCR reads again in MiXCR, with one record for every CDR3 protein. The sample lists more than 400,000 distinct CDR3 sequences; around 10% were seen once. This sample was taken from a study of T-cell reconstitution after alpha-beta-depleted transplantation in children. Trimming removed 0 bases from V and 4 bases from J, with 11 bases in between. Germline V gene lookup returns CDR1 SGDLS and CDR2 YYNGEE. The CDR3 spans 15 residues.

The material was PBMCs, mostly from graft donor cells, obtained 180 days after TCRalphabeta/CD19-depleted stem cell transplant. The clonotype originates from a female patient aged 2-9 years who had a stem cell transplant for aplastic anemia, so the T cells may come from the graft donor. The V and J genes are TRBV9 and TRBJ1-3; no clear D. CDR3 region: CASSVAGTMGNTIYF. The DNA for the CDR3 is TGTGCCAGCAGCGTAGCTGGAACGATGGGAAACACCATATATTTT. The variable domain in full, with the rest retrieved from reference TRBV9 and TRBJ1-3, is DSGVTQTPKHLITATGQRVTLRCSPRSGDLSVYWYQQSLDQGLQFLIQYYNGEERAKGNILERFSAQQFPDLHSELNLSSLELGDSALYFCASSVAGTMGNTIYFGEGSWLTVV.